These 25 T cell receptor beta chains came from one sample sequenced in a study of shared clonotypes between healthy human individuals. The repertoire was sequenced with immunoSEQ multiplex PCR; TCRdb's copy has only in-frame clones and lacks some. This repertoire shows about 750,000 clones, 85% to 95% found once; its top ten account for about 25%. Only CD45RO-negative cells positively selected for CCR7 counted as naive CD8 cells, so terminally differentiated effector memory CD45RA+ cells were excluded. The specimen sequenced was naive CD8+ T cells sorted from blood. The receptors stem from a man aged 30-40 years in good health.

The chain has TRBV2 and TRBJ1-1; D call uncertain. Germline lookup yields CDR1 SNHLY and CDR2 FYNNEI. Trimming took 6 bases from V and 6 from J, leaving 8 bases between them. This CDR3 has 11 amino acids. The CDR3 coding sequence is TGTGCCAGCAGCCCGCAGTCTGAAGCTTTCTTT. This encodes CASSPQSEAFF.

The V and J genes are TRBV29-1 and TRBJ2-6; 8 nucleotides line up with TRBD1. Germline lookup yields CDR1 SQVTM and CDR2 ANQGSEA. The CDR3 is 16 residues long. Losses at the gene ends were 4 bases for V and 1 base for J; bases not matched to a gene: 6. CDR3 protein: CSVGDRLMSGANVLTF. The CDR3 DNA sequence: TGCAGCGTTGGGGACAGGCTCATGTCTGGGGCCAACGTCCTGACTTTC.

The chain joins TRBV21-1 to TRBJ2-7; no check of the table's D call, TRBD2, against the DNA was made. TRBV21-1 represents a pseudogene. The CDR3 has 14 amino acids. The CDR3 sequence is CASSRIAGGYEQYF. The DNA of the CDR3 is TGTGCCAGCAGCAGGATAGCGGGGGGCTACGAGCAGTACTTC.

V gene TRBV13 combines with J gene TRBJ1-1; 9 bases match TRBD1. Germline V gene data show CDR1 as PRHDT and CDR2 as FYEKMQ (reference sequence). Trimming cost V 6 bases and J 5 bases; bases outside gene matches: 7. This CDR3 is built from 14 residues. Here the CDR3 DNA reads TGTGCCAGCAGGCCCGGGACAGGGAAGACTGAAGCTTTCTTT. Its translation: CASRPGTGKTEAFF.

The chain is built from TRBV4-2 and TRBJ1-5; D ambiguous. The germline V and J ends were trimmed by 0 bases and 4 bases, with 19 bases remaining between them. This CDR3 is 18 amino acids long. Germline V gives CDR1 LGHNA, CDR2 YNFKEQ. The CDR3 nucleotides read TGTGCCAGCAGCCAAGAGGCTGGGTACAGTCCTCTGAATCAGCCCCAGCATTTT. This sequence encodes CASSQEAGYSPLNQPQHF.

Comments on this clone: This may be a read error, as it is one base from a much larger clone. The chain is built from TRBV27 and TRBJ2-1, with 10 nucleotides matching TRBD1. Germline CDR1 reads MNHEY; CDR2 reads SMNVEV (reference sequence). The length of the CDR3 is 15 residues. V gave up 5 bases and J gave up 3 bases; unmatched junction bases: 4. The CDR3 region is CASSPRTGGYNEQFF. CDR3 nucleotides: TGTGCCAGCAGTCCCCGGACAGGGGGCTACAATGAGCAGTTCTTC.

This clone was observed once. The chain combines TRBV27 with TRBJ2-7; a weak D match, TRBD2 (6 bases). The CDR3 sequence is 13 residues long. Germline V lookup: CDR1 MNHEY, CDR2 SMNVEV (reference sequence). V was clipped by 5 bases and J by 3 bases, with 11 bases between them. CDR3 nucleotide sequence: TGTGCCAGCAGTAGGGAGGACTACTACGAGCAGTACTTC. Translated: CASSREDYYEQYF.

The V and J genes are TRBV15 and TRBJ2-7, with TRBD1 matching over 7 bases. CDR3 size: 17 residues. V shed 1 base, J shed 1 base, and the junction held 10 bases outside the gene matches. The germline V gene has CDR1 LNHNV and CDR2 YYDKDF (reference sequence). CDR3 sequence reads: CATSRGGLGDSSYEQYF. CDR3 nucleotide sequence: TGTGCCACCAGCAGAGGAGGGTTGGGGGACAGTTCCTACGAGCAGTACTTC. The variable domain in full, completed from reference TRBV15 and TRBJ2-7, reads DAMVIQNPRYQVTQFGKPVTLSCSQTLNHNVMYWYQQKSSQAPKLLFHYYDKDFNNEADTPDNFQSRRPNTSFCFLDIRSPGLGDTAMYLCATSRGGLGDSSYEQYFGPGTRLTVT.

V gene TRBV25-1 combines with J gene TRBJ1-2; the D gene is possibly TRBD1 (5 bases). Germline loops: CDR1 MGHDK, CDR2 SYGVNS. This CDR3 is built from 16 residues. The V and J ends lost 1 base and 4 bases respectively, with 16 bases between them. CDR3 in DNA: TGTGCCAGCAGTGAATTGGGGCGGGCAGGGCGCTATGGCTACACCTTC. Translation gives CASSELGRAGRYGYTF.

This chain connects TRBV13 to TRBJ2-1, with TRBD1 identical over 8 bases. The trim removed 5 bases at V and 2 bases at J, leaving 8 bases unmatched. This CDR3 region has 16 residues. Germline CDR1 is PRHDT and CDR2 is FYEKMQ (reference sequence). The CDR3 here is CASSPGAGGPYNEQFF. CDR3 nucleotides: TGTGCCAGCAGCCCTGGGGCAGGGGGCCCCTACAATGAGCAGTTCTTC.

The V gene is TRBV5-4, the J gene TRBJ1-1; TRBD1 aligns across 7 bases. The germline V gene has CDR1 SGHNT and CDR2 YYREEE (reference sequence). The CDR3 covers 13 residues. With V trimmed by 5 bases and J by 1 base, 2 bases remained unmatched. CDR3 nucleotides: TGTGCCAGCAGAAGACAGGGGAACACTGAAGCTTTCTTT. Its protein product is CASRRQGNTEAFF.

About this clone itself: Other DNA sequences in the same sample also yield this CDR3. The chain links TRBV6-5 to TRBJ2-7; no firm D call. Germline assignment: CDR1 MNHEY and CDR2 SVGAGI. The V gene lost 0 bases and the J gene lost 3 bases, with 6 bases spanning the gap. This CDR3 region has 13 residues. CDR3 coding DNA: TGTGCCAGCAGTTACTCCGCGAGCTACGAGCAGTACTTC. Protein sequence: CASSYSASYEQYF.

Worth noting for this clone: At the DNA level, this CDR3 is encoded by other sequences in the same sample as well. The rearrangement links TRBV19 to TRBJ1-5, with D possibly being TRBD1 (6 bases). Germline CDR1 and CDR2: LNHDA and SQIVND (reference sequence). There are 14 residues in the CDR3. V shed 1 base and J shed 4 bases, with 8 bases lying between them. The CDR3 loop reads CASSIVQGNQPQHF. The CDR3 coding sequence is TGTGCCAGTAGTATAGTACAGGGAAATCAGCCCCAGCATTTT. Variable domain in full (rest from reference TRBV19 and TRBJ1-5): DGGITQSPKYLFRKEGQNVTLSCEQNLNHDAMYWYRQDPGQGLRLIYYSQIVNDFQKGDIAEGYSVSREKKESFPLTVTSAQKNPTAFYLCASSIVQGNQPQHFGDGTRLSIL.

The genes are TRBV27 and TRBJ2-4; the D is unclear. The CDR3 has 13 residues. V was shortened by 5 bases and J by 3 bases, with 8 bases between the two germline ends. Looked up from germline, CDR1 is MNHEY and CDR2 is SMNVEV (reference sequence). In DNA, the CDR3 is TGTGCCAGCAGTAAAGCTAGCAAAAACATTCAGTACTTC. It translates to CASSKASKNIQYF.

The chain uses TRBV4-1 and TRBJ2-1, with D perhaps TRBD2 (6 bases). The CDR3 totals 14 residues. V was shortened by 3 bases and J by 6 bases, with 12 bases between the two germline ends. Germline CDR1 MGHRA, CDR2 YSYEKL. CDR3 sequence: CASSHLQGGNEQFF. The CDR3 DNA is TGCGCCAGCAGCCACCTCCAGGGAGGCAATGAGCAGTTCTTC.

The rearrangement joins TRBV5-1 to TRBJ2-5, with 9 nucleotides matching TRBD1. Germline lookup yields CDR1 SGHRS and CDR2 YFSETQ. The CDR3 covers 14 residues. With V trimmed by 4 bases and J by 4 bases, 5 bases remained unmatched. In DNA form, the CDR3 reads TGCGCCAGCAGCACCGGGACAGGGACAGAGACCCAGTACTTC. It specifies CASSTGTGTETQYF.

The CDR3 region has the DNA TGTGCCAGCAGCAAAACTAGCGGGAACACAGATACGCAGTATTTT. Amino acid sequence: CASSKTSGNTDTQYF. This chain links TRBV9 with TRBJ2-3, with TRBD2 identical over 10 bases. The CDR3 runs to 15 residues. CDR1 and CDR2 from the germline V gene are SGDLS and YYNGEE. With 4 bases clipped from V and 2 bases from J, the junction kept 4 bases outside the gene matches.

V gene TRBV10-3 combines with J gene TRBJ2-7; TRBD2 aligns across 11 bases. This CDR3 comprises 14 residues. V shed 6 bases, J shed 5 bases, and the junction held 6 bases outside the gene matches. The germline CDR1 and CDR2 sequences are ENHRY and SYGVKD. The CDR3 here is CAIRRGTSGDEQYF. CDR3 DNA sequence: TGTGCCATCAGAAGGGGGACTAGCGGCGACGAGCAGTACTTC.

This chain uses TRBV2 with TRBJ2-2, with D hard to call. V was pared by 2 bases and J by 7 bases, with 14 bases between. This CDR3 is 15 amino acids long. Germline V lookup: CDR1 SNHLY, CDR2 FYNNEI. CDR3: CASSEYKTRFGELFF. The CDR3 nucleotides are TGTGCCAGCAGTGAATATAAAACGAGGTTCGGGGAGCTGTTTTTT.

The chain's CDR3 is CAISEPHVATLTSYEQYF. CDR3 nucleotides: TGTGCCATCAGTGAGCCTCATGTTGCTACCTTAACCTCCTACGAGCAGTACTTC. The chain couples TRBV10-3 to TRBJ2-7; D is unresolved. Germline V gives CDR1 ENHRY, CDR2 SYGVKD. Trimming shortened V by 2 bases and J by 0 bases, and 20 bases separated the two germline ends. The CDR3 sequence is 18 residues long.

This chain joins TRBV7-6 and TRBJ1-1; D remains ambiguous. The germline V and J ends were trimmed by 5 bases and 1 base, with 14 bases remaining between them. The CDR3 contains 15 residues. The germline CDR1 and CDR2 sequences are SGHVS and FNYEAQ. The CDR3 protein is CASSPTSYGNTEAFF. In DNA form, the CDR3 reads TGTGCCAGCAGCCCAACCAGCTACGGGAACACTGAAGCTTTCTTT.

This clone was counted a single time. The chain links TRBV7-9 to TRBJ2-1, with 7 bases identical to TRBD2. The CDR3 covers 12 residues. CDR1 and CDR2 (germline): SEHNR, FQNEAQ (reference sequence). Trimming took 10 bases from V and 6 from J; bases not matched to a gene: 6. The CDR3 here is CAIDGGVNEQFF. The CDR3 DNA reads TGTGCCATCGATGGGGGGGTCAATGAGCAGTTCTTC.

This clone was detected only a few times. The J gene is TRBJ1-1, the V gene TRBV12-5, with D possibly TRBD1 on 6 matching bases. Germline-derived CDR1 and CDR2 are LGHNT and FRNRAP. The V end was cut by 6 bases, the J end by 1 base, with 12 bases between. The CDR3 is 14 amino acids. This CDR3 is CASGPSGANTEAFF. For the CDR3, the DNA is TGTGCTAGTGGCCCGTCAGGGGCGAACACTGAAGCTTTCTTT.

The gene calls are TRBV15 and TRBJ2-5; no reliable D call. V lost 1 base and J 2 bases, leaving 8 bases between the germline ends. The CDR3 runs 14 residues. CDR1 and CDR2 from the germline V gene are LNHNV and YYDKDF (reference sequence). In nucleotides, the CDR3 is TGTGCCACCAGCAGAGGATACGGACAAGAGACCCAGTACTTC. This codes for CATSRGYGQETQYF.

The CDR3 is CASSNGNRMYGYTF. The CDR3 nucleotides read TGTGCCAGTAGCAATGGGAATCGAATGTATGGCTACACCTTC. The J gene is TRBJ1-2, the V gene TRBV19; D gene unclear. Germline-derived CDR1 and CDR2 are LNHDA and SQIVND (reference sequence). Between the trimmed V and J ends, which lost 6 bases and 5 bases, there was a span of 16 bases. There are 14 residues in the CDR3.